This T cell receptor beta chain appears in the sequencing data of a study of blood T cells in healthy people across ages. Germline loops: CDR1 DFQATT, CDR2 SNEGSKA (reference sequence). This CDR3 contains 13 residues. V gave up 6 bases and J gave up 10 bases; unmatched junction bases: 11. Study results and limitations: Researchers report that TCR beta diversity correlated strongly with naive T cell percentage. Getting older went along with TCR beta diversity per million T cells dropping roughly linearly.

The use of a sample-barcoded 5' primer and a J-beta primer mix characterized a second PCR of about 7 to 12 cycles. TCRdb called the 5' RACE reads again in MiXCR, with one record for every CDR3 protein. The sample consists of around 500,000 distinct CDR3 sequences, approximately 26% of them appearing once. A note on this clonotype: What it binds is not known.

This sample was shared with a second study, whose subject was T cells of mothers and their children. That source adds: A slight, non-significant increase in overlap was found for related mother-child pairs relative to unrelated pairs.

This clonotype was sampled from a boy aged 2 to 10 in good health. The sample comprised blood. V gene TRBV20-1 combines with J gene TRBJ1-5; 8 bases line up with TRBD1. Here the CDR3 reads CSATGQVGDPQHF. Here the CDR3 DNA reads TGCAGTGCAACGGGACAGGTGGGTGATCCCCAGCATTTT.